These 19 T cell receptor beta chains were all obtained from the same sample, sequenced in a study of control samples from healthy donors and cancer patients. Profiled with immunoSEQ multiplex PCR; TCRdb holds only in-frame clones, not every one. This sample has 200,000 or so clones, with roughly nine tenths found just once. The specimen sequenced was blood. These receptors were collected from a man between 25 and 39 years old in good health.

The rearrangement links TRBV5-8 to TRBJ2-3; 11 bases fit TRBD2. The CDR3 covers 17 residues. With 0 bases clipped from V and 6 bases from J, the junction kept 9 bases outside the gene matches. From germline, CDR1 is SGHTS and CDR2 YDEGEE. This CDR3 is CASSLAQLAGAGDTQYF. CDR3 in DNA: TGTGCCAGCAGCTTGGCCCAACTAGCGGGGGCCGGGGATACGCAGTATTTT.

This chain connects TRBV30 to TRBJ2-3; D possibly corresponds to TRBD1 (6 bases). Germline loops: CDR1 GTSNPN, CDR2 SVGIG (reference sequence). Trimming pared 1 base from V and 11 bases from J, leaving 10 bases between. This CDR3 is built from 11 residues. The DNA of the CDR3 is TGTGCCTGGAGTGGGGGGCTTGGGCAGTATTTT. It encodes CAWSGGLGQYF.

The chain links TRBV5-6 to TRBJ1-6; a possible D gene is TRBD1 (6 bases). The V end was cut by 1 base, the J end by 5 bases, with 13 bases between. Germline V gene sequence: CDR1 SGHDT, CDR2 YYEEEE. The CDR3 has 16 amino acids. The CDR3, as DNA: TGTGCCAGCAGCTTGTTGGGGGGGCCGAATAATTCACCCCTCCACTTT. Protein sequence: CASSLLGGPNNSPLHF. Looking up the rest from reference TRBV5-6 and TRBJ1-6 gives the full variable domain: DAGVTQSPTHLIKTRGQQVTLRCSPKSGHDTVSWYQQALGQGPQFIFQYYEEEERQRGNFPDRFSGHQFPNYSSELNVNALLLGDSALYLCASSLLGGPNNSPLHFGNGTRLTVT.

The genes are TRBV9 and TRBJ1-6; 8 bases agree with TRBD1. The germline CDR1 and CDR2 sequences are SGDLS and YYNGEE. The CDR3 loop spans 17 amino acids. With V trimmed by 0 bases and J by 0 bases, 2 bases remained unmatched. The CDR3 loop is CASSVDRGSSYNSPLHF. DNA of the CDR3: TGTGCCAGCAGCGTAGACAGGGGGAGCTCCTATAATTCACCCCTCCACTTT.

This clone was seen a single time. V gene TRBV29-1 combines with J gene TRBJ1-2; a weak D match, TRBD1 (6 bases). CDR3 size: 14 residues. V lost 2 bases and J lost 4, with 14 bases in between. The germline gives CDR1 SQVTM, CDR2 ANQGSEA. DNA for the CDR3: TGCAGCGTTGAATTCGGGGGCCGGAGCTATGGCTACACCTTC. Translating gives CSVEFGGRSYGYTF. Complete variable domain (other parts from reference TRBV29-1 and TRBJ1-2): SAVISQKPSRDICQRGTSLTIQCQVDSQVTMMFWYRQQPGQSLTLIATANQGSEATYESGFVIDKFPISRPNLTFSTLTVSNMSPEDSSIYLCSVEFGGRSYGYTFGSGTRLTVV.

This sequence joins TRBV4-2 and TRBJ2-1; possibly TRBD1 for D (5 bases). Trimming removed 4 bases from V and 6 bases from J, with 22 bases in between. Per the germline V gene, CDR1 is LGHNA and CDR2 is YNFKEQ. The length of the CDR3 is 17 residues. CDR3 coding DNA: TGTGCCAGCAGCCCTACAGGTAAGCCCGCTGTGGGCAATGAGCAGTTCTTC. Translating gives CASSPTGKPAVGNEQFF.

The rearrangement links TRBV18 to TRBJ1-1, with a possible D match to TRBD1 (5 bases). This CDR3 has 17 amino acids. CDR1 KGHSH and CDR2 LQKENI come from the germline V gene. Trimming removed 4 bases from V and 0 bases from J, with 18 bases in between. The CDR3 DNA sequence: TGTGCCAGCTCACTTTCCGGGACGCCCGGATTGAACACTGAAGCTTTCTTT. It codes for CASSLSGTPGLNTEAFF.

This chain joins TRBV19 and TRBJ1-5, with 7 bases lining up with TRBD1. The CDR3 is made up of 16 amino acids. V dropped 3 bases and J dropped 0; count of bases not matched to a gene: 5. Germline CDR1 and CDR2: LNHDA and SQIVND (reference sequence). The CDR3 protein is CASSIGDSYSNQPQHF. The CDR3 DNA reads TGTGCCAGTAGTATCGGGGACAGTTATAGCAATCAGCCCCAGCATTTT. Filled out from reference TRBV19 and TRBJ1-5, the complete variable domain reads DGGITQSPKYLFRKEGQNVTLSCEQNLNHDAMYWYRQDPGQGLRLIYYSQIVNDFQKGDIAEGYSVSREKKESFPLTVTSAQKNPTAFYLCASSIGDSYSNQPQHFGDGTRLSIL.

The V call is TRBV19, the J call TRBJ1-4; weak D call: TRBD1 (6 bases). The V and J ends lost 10 bases and 8 bases respectively, with 17 bases between them. The CDR3 is made up of 13 amino acids. The germline gives CDR1 LNHDA, CDR2 SQIVND (reference sequence). Written as DNA, the CDR3 is TGTGCCACCGGGGGGGGGCGCCGGGAAAAACTGTTTTTT. Translation: CATGGGRREKLFF.

The chain combines TRBV12-5 with TRBJ1-1; no clear D. The CDR3 is 11 amino acids. V was pared by 0 bases and J by 4 bases, with 0 bases between. The germline CDR1 and CDR2 sequences are LGHNT and FRNRAP. In nucleotides, the CDR3 is TGTGCTAGTGGTTTGGTCACTGAAGCTTTCTTT. It specifies CASGLVTEAFF. Full variable domain (missing parts from reference TRBV12-5 and TRBJ1-1): DARVTQTPRHKVTEMGQEVTMRCQPILGHNTVFWYRQTMMQGLELLAYFRNRAPLDDSGMPKDRFSAEMPDATLATLKIQPSEPRDSAVYFCASGLVTEAFFGQGTRLTVV.

The J gene is TRBJ2-5, the V gene TRBV7-2, with D unresolved. In germline, CDR1 is SGHTA, CDR2 FQGNSA. The CDR3 totals 13 residues. The ends were cut back, 2 bases at V and 5 bases at J, with 9 bases in the middle. CDR3 DNA: TGTGCCAGCAGCTTACTGAGGCGGGAGACCCAGTACTTC. Its protein is CASSLLRRETQYF.

The chain couples TRBV30 to TRBJ2-6; no definite D call. The V end was cut by 7 bases, the J end by 0 bases, with 16 bases between. The CDR3 has 16 amino acids. CDR1 and CDR2 (germline): GTSNPN, SVGIG (reference sequence). CDR3 DNA: TGTGCCTCGCAGACTCTGATCGGCTCTGGGGCCAACGTCCTGACTTTC. This translates into CASQTLIGSGANVLTF.

This sequence joins TRBV27 and TRBJ1-6; D may be TRBD1 (6 bases). This CDR3 is built from 15 residues. Germline CDR1 and CDR2: MNHEY and SMNVEV (reference sequence). V lost 4 bases, J lost 12 bases, and 19 bases lay in between. CDR3 bases: TGTGCCAGCAGTTACCGGGACAAGTTGGACCGACCCCTCCACTTT. It specifies CASSYRDKLDRPLHF.

J is TRBJ1-3 and V is TRBV7-9, with 11 bases lining up with TRBD1. Germline values: CDR1 SEHNR, CDR2 FQNEAQ (reference sequence). V shed 6 bases, J shed 4 bases, and the junction held 8 bases outside the gene matches. The CDR3 has 16 amino acids. CDR3 nucleotide sequence: TGTGCCAGCAGGGACCGGGACAGGGGGATAGGAAACACCATATATTTT. It specifies CASRDRDRGIGNTIYF.

As for this clone: This sample also contains other DNA sequences that code for the same CDR3. This sequence joins TRBV27 and TRBJ2-4; D perhaps matches TRBD2 (5 bases). Germline V gene lookup returns CDR1 MNHEY and CDR2 SMNVEV (reference sequence). This CDR3 has 15 amino acids. The germline V and J ends were trimmed by 2 bases and 0 bases, with 8 bases remaining between them. The CDR3: CASSLSGVAKNIQYF. Written as DNA, the CDR3 is TGTGCCAGCAGTTTAAGCGGAGTAGCCAAAAACATTCAGTACTTC.

The chain combines TRBV11-1 with TRBJ2-1, with D unresolved. This CDR3 is 15 amino acids long. V gave up 3 bases and J gave up 5 bases, with 14 bases separating them. The V gene's germline CDR1 is SGHAT and CDR2 FQDESV (reference sequence). The CDR3 is CASSFPQRPNNEQFF. The DNA for the CDR3 is TGTGCCAGCAGCTTTCCTCAACGACCCAACAATGAGCAGTTCTTC. The full variable domain, its missing parts supplied by reference TRBV11-1 and TRBJ2-1, is EAEVAQSPRYKITEKSQAVAFWCDPISGHATLYWYRQILGQGPELLVQFQDESVVDDSQLPKDRFSAERLKGVDSTLKIQPAELGDSAMYLCASSFPQRPNNEQFFGPGTRLTVL.

The rearrangement links TRBV30 to TRBJ2-2; 10 bases are a match to TRBD1. The junction had 4 bases not matched to a gene; V was cut back by 4 bases and J by 2 bases. Germline-derived CDR1 and CDR2 are GTSNPN and SVGIG (reference sequence). The CDR3 has 15 amino acids. Here the CDR3 DNA reads TGTGCCTGGATGGGACAGGGGATTAACACCGGGGAGCTGTTTTTT. Its translation: CAWMGQGINTGELFF.

This rearrangement joins TRBV10-3 to TRBJ2-2, with TRBD1 identical over 9 bases. Germline CDR1 reads ENHRY; CDR2 reads SYGVKD. The CDR3 is 16 amino acids. Losses at the gene ends were 9 bases for V and 6 bases for J; bases not matched to a gene: 14. CDR3 DNA sequence: TGTGCCATAAAAGCCGGGACAGGGATTGGTCCCGGGGAGCTGTTTTTT. Its protein is CAIKAGTGIGPGELFF.

This clone appeared once. The gene calls are TRBV6-5 and TRBJ2-5; D unresolved. This CDR3 has 13 residues. Germline V gene lookup returns CDR1 MNHEY and CDR2 SVGAGI. V gave up 0 bases and J gave up 5 bases, with 7 bases separating them. The CDR3 region is CASSYSAKETQYF. The CDR3 bases are TGTGCCAGCAGTTACTCGGCCAAGGAGACCCAGTACTTC.